The clone carrying this T cell receptor beta chain has a handful of counts. Its antigen is still unknown. A junction boundary mismatches the germline segment, possibly from a read error. Researchers prepared the TCRbeta library using unique molecular identifiers, the study reports. Each CDR3 protein is one row after TCRdb ran MiXCR on the PCR reads. Seen here are 200,000 to 250,000 distinct CDR3 sequences, approximately 24% observed once, and the top ten hold 4% to 5.5%. The sample comes from a study of T-cell reconstitution after alpha-beta-depleted transplantation in children. Whole-study results and caveats: Reportedly, only several hundred clones from non-depleted graft cells drove alpha-beta T-cell counts at about two months. Diversity and T-cell counts at one year after transplant derived mostly from new T cells. Some patients showed high day-60 TCRbeta diversity, which derived from surviving recipient T cells and thymic progenitors.

Germline V gene sequence: CDR1 MNHEY, CDR2 SVGAGI. CDR3 length: 12 amino acids. This specimen consisted of PBMCs, mostly from graft donor cells, obtained 360 days after TCRalphabeta/CD19-depleted stem cell transplant. This sequence joins TRBV6-5 and TRBJ2-3, with D possibly matching TRBD2 (5 bases). The clonotype originates from a female patient aged 2-15 years who had a stem cell transplant for congenital amegakaryocytic thrombocytopenia, so the T cells may come from the graft donor. The CDR3 reads CASSPPFGSPYF. The CDR3 DNA reads as TGTGCCAGCAGTCCTCCATTTGGGAGTCCGTACTTT.